The table lists the clone carrying this TCR beta chain with many counts. Per the germline V gene, CDR1 is SGHRS and CDR2 is YFSETQ. V was clipped by 0 bases and J by 7 bases, with 17 bases between them. CDR3 length: 16 residues. TCRdb redid the calling of the 5' RACE reads with MiXCR, one entry per CDR3 protein. The data contain 510,000 or so distinct CDR3 sequences, over 15% of them singletons. The data belong to a study of T cells after yellow fever vaccination. On the study more broadly: Fractions low in cell number were prepared with SMART-Seq v4 Ultra Low Input.

This specimen consisted of PBMCs, obtained 15 days after the yellow fever booster vaccination. This clonotype was sampled from a man younger than 45 who received the YFV17D yellow fever vaccine. The V call is TRBV5-1, the J call TRBJ2-1, with a possible D match to TRBD1 (6 bases). In nucleotides, the CDR3 is TGCGCCAGCAGCTTGGAGGGGACAAGGGATATGAATGAGCAGTTCTTC. Translating it yields CASSLEGTRDMNEQFF.